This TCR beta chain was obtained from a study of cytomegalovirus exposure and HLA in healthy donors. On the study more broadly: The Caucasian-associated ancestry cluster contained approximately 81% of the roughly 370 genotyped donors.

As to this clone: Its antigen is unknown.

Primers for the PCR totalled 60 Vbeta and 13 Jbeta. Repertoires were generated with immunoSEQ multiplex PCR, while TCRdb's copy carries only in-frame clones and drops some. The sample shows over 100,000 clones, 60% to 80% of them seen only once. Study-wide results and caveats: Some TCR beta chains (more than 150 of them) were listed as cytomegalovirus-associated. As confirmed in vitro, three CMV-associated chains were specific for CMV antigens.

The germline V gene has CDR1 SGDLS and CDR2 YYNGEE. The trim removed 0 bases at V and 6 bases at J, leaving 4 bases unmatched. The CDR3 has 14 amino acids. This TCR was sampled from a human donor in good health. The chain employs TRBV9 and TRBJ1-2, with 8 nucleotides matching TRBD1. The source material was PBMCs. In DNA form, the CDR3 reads TGTGCCAGCAGCGTAGGTCAGGGGGCGGATGGCTACACCTTC. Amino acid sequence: CASSVGQGADGYTF.